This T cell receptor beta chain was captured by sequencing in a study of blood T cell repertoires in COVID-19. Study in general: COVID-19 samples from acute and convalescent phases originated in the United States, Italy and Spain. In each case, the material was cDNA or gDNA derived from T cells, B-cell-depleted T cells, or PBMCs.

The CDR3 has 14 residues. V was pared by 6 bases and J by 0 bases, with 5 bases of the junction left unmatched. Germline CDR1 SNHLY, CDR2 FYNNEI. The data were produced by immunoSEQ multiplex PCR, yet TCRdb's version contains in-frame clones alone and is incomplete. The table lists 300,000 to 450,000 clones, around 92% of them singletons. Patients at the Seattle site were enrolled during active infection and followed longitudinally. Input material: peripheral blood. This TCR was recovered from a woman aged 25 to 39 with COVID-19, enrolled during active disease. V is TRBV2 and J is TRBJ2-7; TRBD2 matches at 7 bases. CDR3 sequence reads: CASRLTSTSYEQYV. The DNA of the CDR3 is TGTGCCAGCAGGCTGACTAGCACCTCCTACGAGCAGTACGTC.